The clone carrying this T cell receptor beta chain was seen a few times. V lost 6 bases and J 6 bases, leaving 11 bases between the germline ends. This CDR3 region has 12 residues. Germline-derived CDR1 and CDR2 are SNHLY and FYNNEI. This entry is derived from a study of blood T cell repertoires in COVID-19. Original processing methods: From reference gene primer amplification, estimates of nucleated cell counts were derived. Generated by immunoSEQ multiplex PCR, the TCRdb table keeps only in-frame clones and is missing some. D and trimming were read from the DNA, whereas the V and J calls and clone size are those reported in that table. Found here are 95,000 to 150,000 clones, 82% of them singletons; the top ten hold more than 4.5%.

This chain joins TRBV2 and TRBJ1-2; the D gene is possibly TRBD1 (6 bases). The receptor was isolated from a woman between 65 and 79 years old with acute or convalescent COVID-19. The source material was peripheral blood. The CDR3: CASRWTADGYTF. CDR3 bases: TGTGCCAGCAGATGGACAGCCGATGGCTACACCTTC.